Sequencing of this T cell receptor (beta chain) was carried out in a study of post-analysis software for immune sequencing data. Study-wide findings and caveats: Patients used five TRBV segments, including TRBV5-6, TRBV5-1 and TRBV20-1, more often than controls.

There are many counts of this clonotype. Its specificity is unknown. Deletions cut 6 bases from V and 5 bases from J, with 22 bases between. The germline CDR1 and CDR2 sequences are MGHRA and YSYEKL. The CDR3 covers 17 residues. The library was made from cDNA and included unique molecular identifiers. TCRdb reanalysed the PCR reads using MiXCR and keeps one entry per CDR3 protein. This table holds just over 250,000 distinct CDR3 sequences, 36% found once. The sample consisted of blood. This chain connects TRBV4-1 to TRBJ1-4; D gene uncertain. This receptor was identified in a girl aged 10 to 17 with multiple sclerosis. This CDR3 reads CASRLDPGRIVNEKLFF. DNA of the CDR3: TGCGCCAGCAGACTAGACCCCGGACGGATCGTAAATGAAAAACTGTTTTTT.